This passage covers 23 T cell receptor beta chains from one sample sequenced in a study of blood T cell repertoires in COVID-19. The repertoire was sequenced with immunoSEQ multiplex PCR; TCRdb's copy has only in-frame clones and lacks some. The sample lists around 400,000 clones, 83% seen once, with approximately 5% in the top ten. Input material: PBMCs or T cells enriched from blood (not recorded which). The receptors shown here come from a woman between 50 and 59 years old who had recovered from COVID-19.

This chain links TRBV7-9 with TRBJ2-1; TRBD1 matches 11 bases. CDR1 is SEHNR, CDR2 FQNEAQ, per germline (reference sequence). The CDR3 extends over 14 amino acids. J lost 5 bases, V lost 9 bases, and 6 bases had no gene match. The CDR3 here is CASTGQGANNEQFF. CDR3 coding DNA: TGTGCCAGTACTGGACAGGGGGCAAACAATGAGCAGTTCTTC.

The genes are TRBV4-1 and TRBJ1-1; D might be TRBD1 (6 bases). CDR1 and CDR2 (germline): MGHRA, YSYEKL. The ends were cut back, 1 base at V and 0 bases at J, with 12 bases in the middle. CDR3 size: 16 residues. This CDR3 is CASSQGAGALNTEAFF. CDR3 nucleotide sequence: TGCGCCAGCAGCCAAGGGGCAGGGGCCCTGAACACTGAAGCTTTCTTT.

The gene calls are TRBV3-1 (or the pseudogene TRBV3-2) and TRBJ1-2, with D possibly being TRBD1 (6 bases). Trimming removed 2 bases at V and 6 bases at J, with 10 bases between. The CDR3 contains 13 residues. Germline V gene lookup returns CDR1 LGHDT and CDR2 YNNKEL (reference sequence). The DNA for the CDR3 is TGTGCCAGCAGCCAACCAGGGGCTAATGGCTACACCTTC. Translating it yields CASSQPGANGYTF.

A word on this clone: Other DNA variants within this sample encode the same CDR3. The chain combines TRBV19 with TRBJ2-2; 7 bases are a match to TRBD2. CDR1 is LNHDA and CDR2 is SQIVND in the germline V gene (reference sequence). CDR3 length equals 13 residues. After removal of 9 bases from V and 2 bases from J, the junction contained 3 bases not matched to a gene. The chain's CDR3 is CASGTTNTGELFF. Written as DNA, the CDR3 is TGTGCCAGCGGGACTACCAACACCGGGGAGCTGTTTTTT.

The CDR3 nucleotides read TGTGCCAGCAGTGAACCCAGGGGAGATGAGCAGTTCTTC. This encodes CASSEPRGDEQFF. The genes are TRBV2 and TRBJ2-1, with D perhaps matching TRBD1 (6 bases). Germline V lookup: CDR1 SNHLY, CDR2 FYNNEI. This CDR3 contains 13 residues. V lost 2 bases and J lost 8, with 10 bases in between.

The chain employs TRBV3-1 (or the pseudogene TRBV3-2) and TRBJ2-5; weak D call: TRBD2 (6 bases). V lost 4 bases and J 3 bases, leaving 15 bases between the germline ends. Germline assignment: CDR1 LGHDT and CDR2 YNNKEL (reference sequence). The CDR3 consists of 15 residues. The CDR3, as DNA: TGTGCCAGCAGCCCTTTCTCGGCGGGGAAAGAGACCCAGTACTTC. It encodes CASSPFSAGKETQYF.

This rearrangement joins TRBV10-3 to TRBJ2-3, with a tentative D call TRBD1 (6 bases). The germline V gene has CDR1 ENHRY and CDR2 SYGVKD. V was clipped by 8 bases and J by 2 bases, with 14 bases between them. This CDR3 is 14 amino acids long. CDR3 coding DNA: TGTGCCATCGCGACCCGGGACACCACAGATACGCAGTATTTT. It yields the protein CAIATRDTTDTQYF.

CDR3 in amino acids: CASSQAGGNTDTQYF. Written as DNA, the CDR3 is TGTGCCAGCAGCCAAGCAGGAGGGAACACAGATACGCAGTATTTT. The chain employs TRBV4-2 and TRBJ2-3; weak D call: TRBD2 (6 bases). CDR1 and CDR2 from the germline V gene are LGHNA and YNFKEQ. The ends were cut back, 1 base at V and 2 bases at J, with 10 bases in the middle. The CDR3 consists of 15 residues.

This rearrangement joins TRBV20-1 to TRBJ1-2; D remains ambiguous. V lost 0 bases, J lost 8 bases, and 7 bases lay in between. The germline CDR1 and CDR2 sequences are DFQATT and SNEGSKA (reference sequence). The CDR3 loop spans 11 amino acids. For the CDR3, the DNA is TGCAGTGCTAGAGATGCTCGGGGCTACACCTTC. Protein: CSARDARGYTF.

This sequence joins TRBV21-1 and TRBJ2-2; TRBD1, the table's D call, was not compared with the DNA. TRBV21-1 is shown as a pseudogene. There are 18 residues in the CDR3. The CDR3 loop reads CASSKGILGLPRTGELFF. As DNA, the CDR3 is TGTGCCAGCAGCAAAGGGATTTTGGGGCTACCAAGGACCGGGGAGCTGTTTTTT.

The chain has TRBV7-2 and TRBJ1-2; D is undetermined. The germline CDR1 and CDR2 sequences are SGHTA and FQGNSA. V was clipped by 4 bases and J by 8 bases, with 14 bases between them. There are 13 residues in the CDR3. The CDR3 reads CASSSGDPGGYTF. Written as DNA, the CDR3 is TGTGCCAGCAGCTCCGGGGATCCCGGAGGCTACACCTTC.

This chain uses TRBV5-5 with TRBJ2-1; D possibly corresponds to TRBD1 (6 bases). The CDR3 extends over 16 amino acids. Germline values: CDR1 SGHKS, CDR2 YYEKEE (reference sequence). V lost 5 bases, J lost 4 bases, and 19 bases lay in between. As DNA, the CDR3 is TGTGCCAGCAGTGATCACAGGGTCGGGACATACAATGAGCAGTTCTTC. Residues: CASSDHRVGTYNEQFF. The variable domain in full, completed from reference TRBV5-5 and TRBJ2-1, reads DAGVTQSPTHLIKTRGQQVTLRCSPISGHKSVSWYQQVLGQGPQFIFQYYEKEERGRGNFPDRFSARQFPNYSSELNVNALLLGDSALYLCASSDHRVGTYNEQFFGPGTRLTVL.

The sample holds one count of this clone. The V call is TRBV30, the J call TRBJ1-4, with TRBD1 matching over 8 bases. With V trimmed by 3 bases and J by 8 bases, 5 bases remained unmatched. Per germline, CDR1 GTSNPN and CDR2 SVGIG (reference sequence). CDR3 length equals 13 residues. CDR3 sequence reads: CAWRLTGGEKLFF. The CDR3 DNA reads as TGTGCCTGGAGACTCACAGGGGGGGAAAAACTGTTTTTT.

This chain joins TRBV2 and TRBJ2-1; 8 bases match TRBD2. V lost 6 bases and J lost 7; bases outside the gene matches: 8. CDR1 SNHLY and CDR2 FYNNEI come from the germline V gene. This CDR3 has 14 amino acids. CDR3 DNA: TGTGCCAGCAGCGGGGGGGCCGTTGTAAATGAGCAGTTCTTC. Protein product: CASSGGAVVNEQFF.

The chain links TRBV19 to TRBJ2-7, with D tentatively TRBD1 (5 bases). CDR3 length: 13 residues. CDR1 is LNHDA and CDR2 is SQIVND in the germline V gene (reference sequence). The V end was cut by 0 bases, the J end by 6 bases, with 9 bases between. Here the CDR3 DNA reads TGTGCCAGTAGTATAGACAGGGATCTCGAGCAGTACTTC. Protein: CASSIDRDLEQYF.

This sequence joins TRBV7-9 and TRBJ1-5; possibly TRBD1 for D (5 bases). Germline lookup yields CDR1 SEHNR and CDR2 FQNEAQ (reference sequence). The CDR3 is 15 residues long. V lost 5 bases to trimming and J lost 4 bases, with 15 bases between them. The CDR3 DNA is TGTGCCAGCAGCCTGTCGGGGGGGACTAATCAGCCCCAGCATTTT. Protein sequence: CASSLSGGTNQPQHF.

This clone was recorded a few times. The V gene is TRBV27, the J gene TRBJ1-2; D gene uncertain. Germline lookup yields CDR1 MNHEY and CDR2 SMNVEV (reference sequence). Trimming cost V 0 bases and J 6 bases, with 14 bases left between them. This CDR3 comprises 15 residues. CDR3 DNA sequence: TGTGCCAGCAGTTTATCCCCGGGGAGAATTGATGGCTACACCTTC. Its translation is CASSLSPGRIDGYTF.

V gene TRBV6-2 or TRBV6-3 combines with J gene TRBJ2-5, with D perhaps matching TRBD1 (5 bases). The V and J ends lost 6 bases and 0 bases respectively, with 14 bases between them. This CDR3 is built from 15 residues. CDR1 and CDR2 (germline): MNHEY, SVGEGT. CDR3 nucleotides: TGTGCCAGCAGCCCGCCCGACAGTTACCAAGAGACCCAGTACTTC. Its translation is CASSPPDSYQETQYF.

The rearrangement joins TRBV7-5 to TRBJ2-5; TRBD2 is taken as the D call from the table, unchecked against the DNA. TRBV7-5 is a known pseudogene. CDR3 length: 15 amino acids. CDR3 sequence (DNA): TGTGCCAGCAGGCGGGGGGGATCCCATTTAGAGACCCAGTACTTC. It is translated as CASRRGGSHLETQYF.

The rearrangement uses TRBV5-5 and TRBJ2-7; D not resolved. CDR1 and CDR2 (germline): SGHKS, YYEKEE (reference sequence). The germline V and J ends were trimmed by 2 bases and 5 bases, with 8 bases remaining between them. CDR3 size: 12 residues. The CDR3 reads CASSFSYNEQYF. The CDR3 DNA reads TGTGCCAGCAGCTTTTCGTATAACGAGCAGTACTTC.

The V call is TRBV18, the J call TRBJ1-3; the match to TRBD1 covers 8 bases. Germline V gene data show CDR1 as KGHSH and CDR2 as LQKENI. This CDR3 is built from 14 residues. V shed 3 bases, J shed 6 bases, and the junction held 4 bases outside the gene matches. The CDR3 here is CASSPADRVNTIYF. The CDR3 nucleotides read TGTGCCAGCTCACCGGCGGACAGGGTAAACACCATATATTTT.

The rearrangement uses TRBV5-1 and TRBJ2-2; the D is unclear. V gave up 4 bases and J gave up 1 base, with 11 bases separating them. The CDR3 loop spans 15 amino acids. Germline CDR1 reads SGHRS; CDR2 reads YFSETQ. As DNA, the CDR3 is TGCGCCAGCAGCCAAATGACGGGGAACACCGGGGAGCTGTTTTTT. Residues: CASSQMTGNTGELFF.

CDR3 residues: CASQIRGGDTDTQYF. CDR3 DNA sequence: TGTGCCAGCCAAATCCGCGGGGGGGACACAGATACGCAGTATTTT. This chain links TRBV2 with TRBJ2-3, with TRBD2 matching over 9 bases. V gave up 8 bases and J gave up 2 bases; unmatched junction bases: 8. The germline V gene encodes CDR1 SNHLY and CDR2 FYNNEI. This CDR3 spans 15 amino acids.